This is a list of T cell receptor beta chains from one sample in a study of blood T cell repertoires in COVID-19. Using immunoSEQ multiplex PCR, the repertoire was profiled, and TCRdb retains in-frame clones only, with some absent. The sample carries about 270,000 clones, approximately 91% recorded once. Sample: PBMCs or T cells enriched from blood (not recorded which). These receptors all come from a woman between 40 and 55 years old with acute COVID-19. Both conserved end residues are part of each CDR3. The D gene is left open where the match is weak. Clone size is given for some rows only: seen once, a few or many times, or a class if the clone is expanded.

clone_size	d_call	j_call	v_call	cdr3_aa	cdr3_nt
.	TRBD1	TRBJ1-5	TRBV19	CASSPETGGVGQPQHF	TGTGCCAGTAGTCCAGAGACAGGGGGCGTTGGGCAGCCCCAGCATTTT
once	.	TRBJ2-3	TRBV29-1	CSVDPYSTDTQYF	TGCAGCGTTGACCCCTATAGCACAGATACGCAGTATTTT
.	TRBD1	TRBJ1-2	TRBV28	CASSLSGQGTNYGYTF	TGTGCCAGCAGTTTATCCGGACAGGGAACCAACTATGGCTACACCTTC
.	TRBD2	TRBJ2-7	TRBV20-1	CSAAYPGLPYF	TGCAGTGCTGCCTATCCGGGACTACCGTACTTC
.	TRBD1	TRBJ2-3	TRBV19	CASRRGTGGTDTQYF	TGTGCCAGTAGACGGGGGACAGGAGGCACAGATACGCAGTATTTT
.	TRBD1	TRBJ1-2	TRBV7-2	CASSLGGQGTVCTF	TGTGCCAGCAGCTTAGGGGGACAGGGAACTGTATGCACCTTC
.	TRBD1	TRBJ2-2	TRBV24-1	CATSGLGQGATTGELFF	TGTGCCACCAGTGGCCTCGGACAGGGGGCAACCACCGGGGAGCTGTTTTTT
.	TRBD1	TRBJ1-2	TRBV5-1	CASSLVDRGRRYGYTF	TGCGCCAGCAGCTTGGTGGACAGGGGGCGAAGATATGGCTACACCTTC
.	TRBD1	TRBJ1-1	TRBV5-1	CASSLEGARNTEAFF	TGCGCCAGCAGCTTGGAGGGGGCTCGGAACACTGAAGCTTTCTTT
.	.	TRBJ2-7	TRBV11-3	CASSKLVGQYF	TGTGCCAGCAGTAAGTTGGTCGGGCAGTACTTC
once	.	TRBJ1-2	TRBV28	CASSFRVNGYTF	TGTGCCAGCAGTTTCCGGGTTAATGGCTACACCTTC
.	.	TRBJ2-6	TRBV2	CASGAGLGANVLTF	TGTGCCAGCGGGGCGGGGCTTGGGGCCAACGTCCTGACTTTC
.	.	TRBJ2-4	TRBV19	CASKGVEKGDKNIQYF	TGTGCCAGTAAGGGGGTTGAGAAGGGGGACAAAAACATTCAGTACTTC
once	TRBD1	TRBJ1-2	TRBV18	CASSTGGYYGYTF	TGTGCCAGCTCAACAGGGGGTTATTATGGCTACACCTTC
.	.	TRBJ1-1	TRBV13	CASSLGTGGEAFF	TGTGCCAGCAGCTTAGGGACAGGCGGAGAAGCTTTCTTT
.	.	TRBJ2-7	TRBV21-1	CASRTRGYTYEQYF	TGTGCCAGCAGGACGAGGGGGTACACCTACGAGCAGTACTTC
.	.	TRBJ1-2	TRBV28	CASSLSRVGYTF	TGTGCCAGCAGTTTGAGTCGGGTCGGCTACACCTTC
.	.	TRBJ2-2	TRBV18	CASSPGGVSTGELFF	TGTGCCAGCTCACCAGGAGGGGTGAGCACCGGGGAGCTGTTTTTT
once	.	TRBJ1-2	TRBV27	CASKALVLGGYGYTF	TGTGCCAGCAAAGCCTTGGTGTTGGGGGGTTATGGCTACACCTTC
.	.	TRBJ1-2	TRBV6-5	CAIRRGSGYGYTF	TGTGCCATCCGACGAGGGTCTGGCTATGGCTACACCTTC
once	TRBD1	TRBJ2-1	TRBV7-8	CASSKQGLAYNEQFF	TGTGCCAGCAGCAAACAGGGGCTAGCCTACAATGAGCAGTTCTTC
.	TRBD2	TRBJ2-1	TRBV10-3	CAISDPGLADNEQFF	TGTGCCATCAGTGACCCCGGACTAGCGGACAATGAGCAGTTCTTC
.	TRBD2	TRBJ2-7	TRBV11-2	CASSFGGASSYEQYF	TGTGCCAGCAGCTTCGGGGGGGCTAGCTCCTACGAGCAGTACTTC
.	TRBD1	TRBJ2-3	TRBV2	CASSEEGRGLDTQYF	TGTGCCAGCAGTGAAGAGGGCAGGGGGTTGGATACGCAGTATTTT
.	TRBD1	TRBJ1-3	TRBV11-2	CASSRPGTGSGNTIYF	TGTGCCAGCAGCCGTCCCGGGACAGGGTCTGGAAACACCATATATTTT
.	.	TRBJ2-7	TRBV6-1	CASSEAQALYEQYF	TGTGCCAGCAGTGAAGCACAGGCCCTCTACGAGCAGTACTTC
.	.	TRBJ1-2	TRBV19	CASRDTGYYGYTF	TGTGCCAGTAGGGACACAGGGTACTATGGCTACACCTTC
.	.	TRBJ1-2	TRBV7-2	CASSSPHGGGPNYGYTF	TGTGCCAGCAGCTCTCCCCACGGGGGGGGACCCAACTATGGCTACACCTTC
.	.	TRBJ1-5	TRBV6-2/TRBV6-3	CASRPTGRQGNQPQHF	TGTGCCAGCAGACCTACCGGGAGGCAGGGCAATCAGCCCCAGCATTTT
.	.	TRBJ2-7	TRBV3-1/TRBV3-2	CASSQDLGAGRRIF	TGTGCCAGCAGCCAAGATCTTGGGGCAGGGCGGCGGATCTTC